A selection of T cell receptor beta chains follows, all from one sample in a study of cytomegalovirus exposure and HLA in healthy donors. Produced via immunoSEQ multiplex PCR; TCRdb's table is partial and in-frame only. The sample has about 130,000 clones; around four fifths are singletons. The source material was PBMCs. Source of these receptors: a boy between 2 and 15 years old in good health and CMV-seronegative. Both conserved end residues are trimmed from each CDR3.

V gene	J gene	CDR3 protein
TRBV4-1	TRBJ2-7	ASSQATGAGGDDEQY
TRBV6-4	TRBJ2-1	ASSRTSGGHNEQF
TRBV5-1	TRBJ2-5	ASSFPNGGQETQY
TRBV29-1	TRBJ1-6	SVGAYNSPLH
TRBV7-8	TRBJ2-3	ASSREGTSGPLRDTQY
TRBV2	TRBJ1-3	ASSARQGYSGNTIY
TRBV4-2	TRBJ2-3	ASSPSSGETQY
TRBV6-1	TRBJ2-2	ASSEVLASTGELF
TRBV4-2	TRBJ2-7	ASSPTPSGGKTYEQY
TRBV13	TRBJ1-2	ASNQGGAGAMGYGYT
TRBV18	TRBJ1-1	ASSTITENTEAF
TRBV5-4	TRBJ1-6	ASRQLGRGKENSPLH
TRBV10-3	TRBJ1-3	AISEPGQGGPSGNTIY
TRBV2	TRBJ1-5	ASRRDKDRYNQPQH
TRBV5-1	TRBJ2-7	ASSFPSSDRGFSYEQY
TRBV27	TRBJ1-3	ASSPQTGLGDTIY
TRBV7-8	TRBJ1-1	ASSDRLNTEAF
TRBV7-3	TRBJ2-3	ASSFSGGATDTQY
TRBV5-4	TRBJ2-5	ASSLSVAVETQY
TRBV30	TRBJ1-1	ATNGGTEAF
TRBV30	TRBJ2-1	AWKLAGGVDEQF
TRBV7-8	TRBJ2-3	ASSRRRGGRKSTDTQY
TRBV9	TRBJ2-5	ASSPRPGETQY
TRBV5-1	TRBJ2-1	ASSLPLAGGSSYNEQF
TRBV30	TRBJ1-1	AWKPPPGLPNTEAF
TRBV7-9	TRBJ2-7	SSSFRGGVNSYEQY
TRBV9	TRBJ2-5	ASSSGGETQY
TRBV5-4	TRBJ2-1	ASSPTGPGPDYNEQF
TRBV6-6	TRBJ1-5	ASSQETGDSNQPQH
TRBV10-3	TRBJ1-2	AISENIIIYGYT
TRBV29-1	TRBJ2-7	SVEGVRGAANSYEQY
TRBV6-5	TRBJ1-1	AITPVGGTEAF
TRBV6-1	TRBJ1-2	ASIRTGGFYGYT
TRBV9	TRBJ2-2	ASSVGRNTGELF
TRBV6-5	TRBJ1-5	ASSWTGNQPQH